This T cell receptor beta chain was profiled in a study of cytomegalovirus exposure and HLA in healthy donors. V was shortened by 1 base and J by 4 bases, with 6 bases between the two germline ends. This CDR3 has 13 amino acids. Germline assignment: CDR1 SGDLS and CDR2 YYNGEE. Points from the study as a whole: Apart from CMV serostatus, no immune exposure information was available. In a later analysis, at a false discovery rate of 0.05, 16,951 TCR beta sequences were associated with HLA alleles. Accurate prediction of most subjects' HLA-A and HLA-B alleles from TCR beta sequences was reported. The study designated roughly 160 TCR beta chains cytomegalovirus-associated.

Amplification used 60 Vbeta primers and 13 Jbeta primers. TCRdb keeps only in-frame clones here, not all; method: immunoSEQ multiplex PCR. The repertoire consists of 90,000 to 95,000 clones, with roughly four fifths occurring once and the leading ten covering 0.5% to 0.65%. Concerning this clone: Its antigen is undetermined.

The sequence was collected from a man aged 25 to 45 in good health and CMV-seronegative. Sequencing was carried out using PBMCs. The chain is built from TRBV9 and TRBJ2-1; no definite D call. Here the CDR3 reads CASSVQDYNEQFF. The CDR3 DNA reads TGTGCCAGCAGCGTACAGGATTACAATGAGCAGTTCTTC.